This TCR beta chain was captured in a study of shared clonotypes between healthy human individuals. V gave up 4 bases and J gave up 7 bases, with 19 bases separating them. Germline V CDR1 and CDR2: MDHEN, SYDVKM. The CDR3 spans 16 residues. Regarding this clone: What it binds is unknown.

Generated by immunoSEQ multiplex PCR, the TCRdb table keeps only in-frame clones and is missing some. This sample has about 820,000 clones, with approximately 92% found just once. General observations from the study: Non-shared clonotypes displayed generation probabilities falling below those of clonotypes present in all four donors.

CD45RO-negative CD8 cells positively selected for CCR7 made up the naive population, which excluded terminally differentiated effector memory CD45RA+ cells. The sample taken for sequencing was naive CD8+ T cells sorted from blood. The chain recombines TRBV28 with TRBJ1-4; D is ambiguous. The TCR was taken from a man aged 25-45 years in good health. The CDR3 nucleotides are TGTGCCAGCAGTTCCTTTTGGACCAAACTGGGTGAAAAACTGTTTTTT. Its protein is CASSSFWTKLGEKLFF. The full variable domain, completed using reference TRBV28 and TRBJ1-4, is DVKVTQSSRYLVKRTGEKVFLECVQDMDHENMFWYRQDPGLGLRLIYFSYDVKMKEKGDIPEGYSVSREKKERFSLILESASTNQTSMYLCASSSFWTKLGEKLFFGSGTQLSVL.